The 8 T cell receptor beta chains below were found in one sample sequenced in a study of control samples from healthy donors and cancer patients. The method was immunoSEQ multiplex PCR; TCRdb's version includes in-frame clones alone and lacks a portion of them. The profile shows about 130,000 clones, roughly 90% of them singletons. Material for sequencing was PBMCs. The source of these receptors is a man between 45 and 60 years old with head and neck cancer.

The V gene is TRBV5-4, the J gene TRBJ2-4; TRBD1 matches 11 bases. V lost 3 bases to trimming and J lost 6 bases; unmatched junction nucleotides: 5. Germline assignment: CDR1 SGHNT and CDR2 YYREEE (reference sequence). There are 15 residues in the CDR3. As DNA, the CDR3 is TGTGCCAGCAGCTCGGGACAGGGGGGATTAAACATTCAGTACTTC. Residues: CASSSGQGGLNIQYF.

Details on this clone: One end of the junction is discordant with germline, which a read error may explain. CDR3 protein: CASSPPSTSYEQYF. The CDR3 bases are TGTGCCAGCTCCCCACCGTCAACCTCCTACGAGCAGTACTTC. The genes are TRBV18 and TRBJ2-7; D unclear. The germline V gene has CDR1 KGHSH and CDR2 LQKENI. The CDR3 length is 14 residues.

The chain employs TRBV7-6 and TRBJ1-4, with 9 bases that match TRBD1. Germline V gene sequence: CDR1 SGHVS, CDR2 FNYEAQ. The CDR3 loop spans 19 amino acids. Trimming cost V 5 bases and J 8 bases; bases outside gene matches: 21. CDR3 region: CASSPSWRGSDRGGEKLFF. CDR3 nucleotides: TGTGCCAGCAGCCCCAGTTGGCGTGGGTCGGACAGGGGTGGGGAAAAACTGTTTTTT.

By its share, this clone is medium-sized. The chain uses TRBV30 and TRBJ2-2, with TRBD1 identical over 7 bases. The CDR3 is made up of 14 amino acids. Germline V gene lookup returns CDR1 GTSNPN and CDR2 SVGIG (reference sequence). The trim removed 2 bases at V and 7 bases at J, leaving 7 bases unmatched. CDR3 DNA: TGTGCCTGGAGTCCCACAGGGGTGCTCGGGGAGCTGTTTTTT. Amino acids: CAWSPTGVLGELFF.

This clone occurred once. The chain has TRBV19 and TRBJ2-5, with 7 nucleotides matching TRBD2. CDR3 length equals 15 residues. The germline CDR1 and CDR2 sequences are LNHDA and SQIVND (reference sequence). J gave up 5 bases and V 9 bases, and 15 bases lay outside the gene matches. CDR3 sequence: CASRQAGEGWETQYF. The CDR3 DNA is TGTGCCAGCCGTCAGGCGGGAGAAGGGTGGGAGACCCAGTACTTC.

A word on this clone: A read error is likely, as this CDR3 ends without the conserved phenylalanine or tryptophan. It is unclear where the CDR3 begins or ends on the DNA, so no DNA is shown, and the CDR3 is as TCRdb lists it. This chain joins TRBV12-3 or TRBV12-4 and TRBJ2-7; TRBD1, the table's D call, was not compared with the DNA. The CDR3 totals 12 residues, both ends included. CDR3 sequence: CASSNRFADRVL.

The chain is built from TRBV28 and TRBJ2-3; D tentatively fits TRBD1 or TRBD2 (5 bases each). Germline V lookup: CDR1 MDHEN, CDR2 SYDVKM. With 7 bases removed from V and 0 bases from J, the gap between germline ends came to 8 bases. The CDR3 loop spans 13 amino acids. The CDR3 here is CASNEGSTDTQYF. In nucleotides, the CDR3 is TGTGCCAGCAACGAGGGGAGCACAGATACGCAGTATTTT.

V and J are TRBV11-2 and TRBJ2-1, with D unclear. From germline, CDR1 is SGHAT and CDR2 FQNNGV. The CDR3 is 13 residues long. V was cut by 7 bases and J by 4 bases, with 11 bases left in between. The CDR3 loop reads CASTDDSYNEQFF. CDR3 DNA sequence: TGTGCCAGCACCGATGATTCTTACAATGAGCAGTTCTTC.